Listed below are T cell receptor beta chains from one sample, sequenced in a study of blood T cell repertoires in COVID-19. TCRdb's table, derived via immunoSEQ multiplex PCR, lists solely in-frame clones and lacks some. Here the sample spans around 270,000 clones, around 87% being singletons. Sequencing was carried out using peripheral blood. Every receptor here comes from a woman aged 55-75 years with COVID-19, enrolled during active disease. CDR3s include the opening cysteine and the closing phenylalanine or tryptophan. Fields, in order: D gene, clone size, J gene, V gene, CDR3 protein, CDR3 DNA. A D gene is named only where the DNA matches it firmly. Clone size, where shown, is once, few, many, or a class for clones that have expanded.

-	-	TRBJ1-2	TRBV5-8	CASSLSGVGGYTF	TGTGCCAGCAGCTTATCCGGGGTTGGTGGCTACACCTTC
TRBD1	-	TRBJ1-6	TRBV19	CASSIQGDVDSPLHF	TGTGCCAGTAGTATACAGGGGGATGTTGATTCACCCCTCCACTTT
-	-	TRBJ2-3	TRBV7-9	CASSFVAVVEDTQYF	TGTGCCAGCAGCTTCGTGGCGGTAGTAGAAGATACGCAGTATTTT
-	-	TRBJ1-4	TRBV6-6	CASSYGRGMEEKLFF	TGTGCCAGCAGTTACGGTCGGGGGATGGAAGAAAAACTGTTTTTT
TRBD1	-	TRBJ2-5	TRBV7-2	CASSYLPGQVLIQETQYF	TGTGCCAGCAGCTACCTACCGGGACAGGTCCTAATCCAAGAGACCCAGTACTTC
-	-	TRBJ2-7	TRBV20-1	CSASIQGNYEQYF	TGCAGTGCTAGTATCCAGGGTAACTACGAGCAGTACTTC
-	few	TRBJ1-5	TRBV28	CASSLPYRNQPQHF	TGTGCCAGCAGTCTTCCATACAGAAATCAGCCCCAGCATTTT
-	-	TRBJ2-3	TRBV28	CASKSTAYTQYF	TGTGCCAGCAAGTCGACTGCTTATACGCAGTATTTT
-	-	TRBJ1-2	TRBV6-2/TRBV6-3	CASSYSGYNTF	TGTGCCAGCAGTTATTCGGGGTACAACACCTTC
-	-	TRBJ2-2	TRBV25-1	CASSVRGATNTGELFF	TGTGCCAGCAGTGTGCGCGGGGCTACGAACACCGGGGAGCTGTTTTTT
-	few	TRBJ1-1	TRBV6-4	CASSEQGLNTEAFF	TGTGCCAGCAGTGAGCAGGGCTTGAACACTGAAGCTTTCTTT
-	-	TRBJ1-2	TRBV7-2	CASSLGSEYYGYTF	TGTGCCAGCAGCTTAGGGTCCGAGTACTATGGCTACACCTTC
-	once	TRBJ1-5	TRBV27	CASSRRGGNQPQHF	TGTGCCAGCAGTAGGAGGGGTGGCAATCAGCCCCAGCATTTT
TRBD1	-	TRBJ2-5	TRBV6-1	CASSERMGRGRETQYF	TGTGCCAGCAGTGAAAGGATGGGAAGGGGGCGAGAGACCCAGTACTTC
-	-	TRBJ2-1	TRBV3-1/TRBV3-2	CASSQADEQFF	TGTGCCAGCAGCCAAGCAGATGAGCAGTTCTTC
-	-	TRBJ1-2	TRBV13	CASSTGRAGGPYNYGYTF	TGTGCCAGCAGCACAGGGCGGGCGGGGGGACCTTATAACTATGGCTACACCTTC
TRBD1	-	TRBJ1-6	TRBV9	CASSNTQGSNSPLHF	TGTGCCAGCAGCAACACACAGGGGAGTAATTCACCCCTCCACTTT